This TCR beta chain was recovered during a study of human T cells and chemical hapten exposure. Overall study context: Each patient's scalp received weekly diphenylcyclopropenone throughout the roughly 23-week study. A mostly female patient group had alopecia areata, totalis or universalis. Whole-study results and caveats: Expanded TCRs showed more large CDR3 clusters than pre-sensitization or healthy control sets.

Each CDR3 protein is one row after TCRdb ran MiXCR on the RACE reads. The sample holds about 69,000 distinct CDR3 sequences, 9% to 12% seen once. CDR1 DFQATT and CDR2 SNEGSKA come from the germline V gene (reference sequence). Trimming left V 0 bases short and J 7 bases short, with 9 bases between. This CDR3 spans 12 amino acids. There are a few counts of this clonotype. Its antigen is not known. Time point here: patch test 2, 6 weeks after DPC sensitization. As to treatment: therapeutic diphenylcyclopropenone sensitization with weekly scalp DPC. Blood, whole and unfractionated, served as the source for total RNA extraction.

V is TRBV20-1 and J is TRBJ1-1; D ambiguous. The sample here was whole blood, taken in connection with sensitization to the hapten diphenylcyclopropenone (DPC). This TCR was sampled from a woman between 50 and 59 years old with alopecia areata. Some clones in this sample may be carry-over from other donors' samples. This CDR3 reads CSARDRALEAFF. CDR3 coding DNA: TGCAGTGCTAGAGATCGGGCCCTTGAAGCTTTCTTT.